The 30 T cell receptor beta chains below were found in one sample sequenced in a study of blood T cell repertoires in COVID-19 (dated by TCRdb to 2020 to 2021). Libraries were built with the immunoSEQ multiplex PCR assay. The table was pulled from immuneACCESS by TCRdb, which kept in-frame rearrangements only. Such tables lose some clones; where checked, under half of the loss comes from unresolved V genes, and the rest has no known cause. The sample contains approximately 250,000 clones, roughly nine tenths of them found a single time. The ten largest clonotypes hold approximately 10% of the sample. Sequencing was carried out using peripheral blood. The receptors derive from a man aged 40-50 years with active or convalescent COVID-19.

The chain recombines TRBV27 with TRBJ1-5; no firm D call. Germline CDR1 reads MNHEY; CDR2 reads SMNVEV (reference sequence). V was pared by 3 bases and J by 2 bases, with 8 bases between. The CDR3 totals 14 residues. CDR3 DNA: TGTGCCAGCAGTTTCGGGGTAGGCAATCAGCCCCAGCATTTT. Amino acid sequence: CASSFGVGNQPQHF.

The chain uses TRBV5-5 and TRBJ1-6, with D uncertain. Trimming took 0 bases from V and 6 from J, leaving 10 bases between them. The CDR3 is 15 amino acids. From germline, CDR1 is SGHKS and CDR2 YYEKEE (reference sequence). CDR3 bases: TGTGCCAGCAGCTTGGGGCAGGTTATTAATTCACCCCTCCACTTT. This encodes CASSLGQVINSPLHF.

V usage is TRBV3-1 (or the pseudogene TRBV3-2) and J usage is TRBJ1-5; TRBD1 aligns across 8 bases. Losses at the gene ends were 1 base for V and 2 bases for J; bases not matched to a gene: 1. This CDR3 region has 15 residues. The germline V gene encodes CDR1 LGHDT and CDR2 YNNKEL (reference sequence). CDR3 DNA: TGTGCCAGCAGCCAAGCGACAGGGGGCAATCAGCCCCAGCATTTT. The encoded protein is CASSQATGGNQPQHF.

This chain links TRBV28 with TRBJ2-5; D remains unclear. V was shortened by 1 base and J by 2 bases, with 5 bases between the two germline ends. This CDR3 has 13 residues. From germline, CDR1 is MDHEN and CDR2 SYDVKM. CDR3 residues: CASSLLTQETQYF. The CDR3 DNA reads TGTGCCAGCAGTTTATTAACACAAGAGACCCAGTACTTC.

This sequence joins TRBV3-1 (or the pseudogene TRBV3-2) and TRBJ2-2; the D is unclear. The germline V gene has CDR1 LGHDT and CDR2 YNNKEL (reference sequence). Trimming cost V 6 bases and J 6 bases, with 5 bases left between them. This CDR3 contains 11 residues. The chain's CDR3 is CASSRAGELFF. The CDR3 nucleotides are TGTGCCAGCAGTCGGGCCGGGGAGCTGTTTTTT.

V and J are TRBV5-1 and TRBJ2-1, with 8 positions matching TRBD1. Trimming at V came to 6 bases and at J to 7 bases, leaving 9 bases not matched to a gene. The CDR3 covers 14 residues. Germline lookup yields CDR1 SGHRS and CDR2 YFSETQ. The CDR3 nucleotides read TGCGCCAGCACAGACAGGGGTTCCTCGAATGAGCAGTTCTTC. Translating gives CASTDRGSSNEQFF. Drawing the rest from reference TRBV5-1 and TRBJ2-1, the complete variable domain is KAGVTQTPRYLIKTRGQQVTLSCSPISGHRSVSWYQQTPGQGLQFLFEYFSETQRNKGNFPGRFSGRQFSNSRSEMNVSTLELGDSALYLCASTDRGSSNEQFFGPGTRLTVL.

J is TRBJ1-6 and V is TRBV6-1, with D possibly matching TRBD1 (6 bases). Germline-derived CDR1 and CDR2 are MNHNS and SASEGT. This CDR3 has 14 residues. The ends were cut back, 2 bases at V and 8 bases at J, with 10 bases in the middle. The CDR3 here is CASSENQGYSPLHF. CDR3 nucleotide sequence: TGTGCCAGCAGTGAAAACCAGGGGTATTCACCCCTCCACTTT.

The chain couples TRBV14 to TRBJ1-1, with TRBD1 as a possible D gene (5 bases). The CDR3 covers 16 residues. Germline V gives CDR1 SGHDN, CDR2 FVKESK. V was cut by 3 bases and J by 5 bases, with 19 bases left in between. The CDR3: CASSQGGRGSKTEAFF. The CDR3 bases are TGTGCCAGCAGCCAGGGCGGGAGGGGAAGCAAAACTGAAGCTTTCTTT. The full variable domain, its missing parts supplied by reference TRBV14 and TRBJ1-1, is EAGVTQFPSHSVIEKGQTVTLRCDPISGHDNLYWYRRVMGKEIKFLLHFVKESKQDESGMPNNRFLAERTGGTYSTLKVQPAELEDSGVYFCASSQGGRGSKTEAFFGQGTRLTVV.

The rearrangement joins TRBV3-1 (or the pseudogene TRBV3-2) to TRBJ1-2, with 7 bases that match TRBD1. Germline V gene lookup returns CDR1 LGHDT and CDR2 YNNKEL (reference sequence). Trimming cost V 0 bases and J 5 bases; bases outside gene matches: 3. CDR3 length: 14 amino acids. The CDR3 region is CASSQEDRNYGYTF. CDR3 bases: TGTGCCAGCAGCCAAGAGGACAGGAATTATGGCTACACCTTC.

The chain couples TRBV24-1 to TRBJ2-1; D possibly corresponds to TRBD2 (7 bases). V lost 6 bases to trimming and J lost 7 bases, with 12 bases between them. The CDR3 loop spans 13 amino acids. Germline lookup yields CDR1 KGHDR and CDR2 SFDVKD. The CDR3 DNA follows: TGTGCCACCAGTAATCGGGGGGCAAATGAGCAGTTCTTC. This sequence encodes CATSNRGANEQFF.

This chain joins TRBV11-1 and TRBJ2-1; no clear D gene. The CDR3 has 14 residues. The germline V and J ends were trimmed by 3 bases and 3 bases, with 9 bases remaining between them. Looked up from germline, CDR1 is SGHAT and CDR2 is FQDESV (reference sequence). The CDR3 reads CASSLGSHYNEQFF. The DNA for the CDR3 is TGTGCCAGCAGCTTGGGCAGTCACTACAATGAGCAGTTCTTC.

The rearrangement joins TRBV5-6 to TRBJ1-1; no clear D. Per germline, CDR1 SGHDT and CDR2 YYEEEE. Trimming took off 3 bases at V and 1 base at J, with 7 bases between the two ends. The CDR3 contains 13 residues. Here the CDR3 DNA reads TGTGCCAGCAGCTCGTCGGGGAACACTGAAGCTTTCTTT. Protein: CASSSSGNTEAFF.

The DNA of the CDR3 is TGTGCCAGCAGGAAGGACAGGGGAAGCAAAAGCTATGGCTACACCTTC. It specifies CASRKDRGSKSYGYTF. V gene TRBV2 combines with J gene TRBJ1-2, with TRBD1 identical over 9 bases. V gave up 6 bases and J gave up 4 bases; unmatched junction bases: 12. Germline CDR1 reads SNHLY; CDR2 reads FYNNEI. CDR3 length equals 16 residues.

The chain is built from TRBV9 and TRBJ1-4, with unresolved D. In germline, CDR1 is SGDLS, CDR2 YYNGEE. CDR3 length: 16 residues. Deletions cut 4 bases from V and 0 bases from J, with 13 bases between. The CDR3 DNA is TGTGCCAGCAGCCCCAGCGGCTATGCAACTAATGAAAAACTGTTTTTT. It specifies CASSPSGYATNEKLFF.

V and J are TRBV6-1 and TRBJ2-1; D perhaps matches TRBD1 (5 bases). V dropped 1 base and J dropped 15 bases, with 19 bases sitting between them. The CDR3 has 14 residues. CDR1 MNHNS and CDR2 SASEGT come from the germline V gene. The CDR3 is CASSEVRQGPLGFF. In nucleotides, the CDR3 is TGTGCCAGCAGTGAAGTTCGGCAGGGCCCTCTTGGGTTCTTC.

V gene TRBV4-1 combines with J gene TRBJ1-1; D might be TRBD1 (6 bases). Trimming pared 3 bases from V and 1 base from J, leaving 12 bases between. This CDR3 comprises 15 residues. Germline CDR1 is MGHRA and CDR2 is YSYEKL. CDR3 in amino acids: CASSQPPGQNTEAFF. CDR3 DNA sequence: TGCGCCAGCAGCCAGCCTCCGGGACAGAACACTGAAGCTTTCTTT.

This rearrangement joins TRBV12-3 or TRBV12-4 to TRBJ2-1, with D perhaps matching TRBD2 (5 bases). This CDR3 has 12 residues. Trimming left V 6 bases short and J 6 bases short, with 9 bases between. CDR3 bases: TGTGCCAGCAGGTCTACTAGCAATGAGCAGTTCTTC. This gives the protein CASRSTSNEQFF.

The J gene is TRBJ1-2, the V gene TRBV12-3 or TRBV12-4, with unresolved D. Trimming stripped 3 bases from V and 10 bases from J, with 12 bases between. This CDR3 spans 12 amino acids. The CDR3 loop reads CASSLLTEAYTF. In DNA, the CDR3 is TGTGCCAGCAGTTTGCTGACTGAAGCCTACACCTTC.

The V gene is TRBV18, the J gene TRBJ2-7; 9 nucleotides match TRBD1. In germline, CDR1 is KGHSH, CDR2 LQKENI. The CDR3 runs 18 residues. V shed 3 bases, J shed 2 bases, and the junction held 14 bases outside the gene matches. CDR3 loop: CASSPGTGSAFRTYEQYF. CDR3 nucleotides: TGTGCCAGCTCACCCGGGACAGGGTCCGCTTTTCGGACCTACGAGCAGTACTTC.

V is TRBV28 and J is TRBJ2-5; D ambiguous. The CDR3 extends over 13 amino acids. Germline assignment: CDR1 MDHEN and CDR2 SYDVKM. Between the trimmed V and J ends, which lost 3 bases and 3 bases, there was a span of 8 bases. This CDR3 reads CASSFLQEETQYF. The CDR3 DNA sequence: TGTGCCAGCAGTTTTTTGCAGGAAGAGACCCAGTACTTC.

The genes are TRBV25-1 and TRBJ1-6; D remains ambiguous. CDR3 length equals 16 residues. Germline V gives CDR1 MGHDK, CDR2 SYGVNS. The V end lost 2 bases, the J end lost 0 bases, and 8 bases lay between the germline ends. The CDR3 DNA is TGTGCCAGCAGTGAAGAGGAGAGCTCCTATAATTCACCCCTCCACTTT. Amino acids: CASSEEESSYNSPLHF.

The V and J genes are TRBV11-2 and TRBJ2-7, with a weak D call TRBD1 (6 bases). Germline lookup yields CDR1 SGHAT and CDR2 FQNNGV. V was cut by 5 bases and J by 0 bases, with 17 bases left in between. This CDR3 is 16 amino acids long. Here the CDR3 DNA reads TGTGCCAGCAGCCGCTGGGACAAGGAAATCTCCTACGAGCAGTACTTC. It encodes CASSRWDKEISYEQYF.

The J gene is TRBJ1-5, the V gene TRBV27; a weak D match, TRBD1 (5 bases). Germline V gene sequence: CDR1 MNHEY, CDR2 SMNVEV (reference sequence). The CDR3 sequence is 19 residues long. V lost 5 bases to trimming and J lost 0 bases, with 23 bases between them. The CDR3 sequence is CASSPRGGLPAYSNQPQHF. The CDR3 region has the DNA TGTGCCAGCAGTCCGAGGGGAGGCCTGCCTGCGTATAGCAATCAGCCCCAGCATTTT.

The chain uses TRBV19 and TRBJ1-5, with 8 positions matching TRBD1. The CDR3 is 15 amino acids. V shed 7 bases and J 5 bases; nucleotides not matched to a gene: 10. Germline V CDR1 and CDR2: LNHDA, SQIVND (reference sequence). CDR3 loop: CASIPVAGGDQPQHF. DNA for the CDR3: TGTGCCAGTATCCCGGTGGCAGGGGGCGATCAGCCCCAGCATTTT.

The chain combines TRBV4-1 with TRBJ1-1; 9 bases line up with TRBD1. The germline CDR1 and CDR2 sequences are MGHRA and YSYEKL. The CDR3 extends over 14 amino acids. Unmatched junction bases numbered 7, after V lost 2 bases and J lost 9 bases. The CDR3 bases are TGCGCCAGCAGCCAAACAGGGGGCGAGGGGAAAGCTTTCTTT. Translated: CASSQTGGEGKAFF.

The V call is TRBV5-4, the J call TRBJ2-7; maybe TRBD1 (5 bases). V lost 1 base and J 2 bases, leaving 13 bases between the germline ends. The CDR3 extends over 15 amino acids. Germline-derived CDR1 and CDR2 are SGHNT and YYREEE (reference sequence). CDR3 loop: CASSLSPDRTYEQYF. The CDR3 DNA is TGTGCCAGCAGCTTGAGCCCCGACAGAACCTACGAGCAGTACTTC.

CDR3 amino acids: CASSSGGEQYF. The CDR3 nucleotides read TGTGCCAGCAGCTCAGGGGGAGAGCAGTACTTC. The chain employs TRBV7-2 and TRBJ2-7; 7 bases align to TRBD1. The J segment lost 7 bases and the V segment lost 4 bases, leaving 1 base of the junction unmatched. The germline V gene encodes CDR1 SGHTA and CDR2 FQGNSA. This CDR3 comprises 11 residues.

This chain joins TRBV24-1 and TRBJ2-1; 10 nucleotides align to TRBD2. Germline CDR1 is KGHDR and CDR2 is SFDVKD. V lost 1 base, J lost 3 bases, and 8 bases stayed unmatched. CDR3 length: 18 amino acids. The CDR3 loop is CATSDLIGLAGVYNEQFF. The DNA of the CDR3 is TGTGCCACCAGTGATTTAATTGGGCTAGCGGGGGTCTACAATGAGCAGTTCTTC.

This chain connects TRBV5-1 to TRBJ2-3; 10 bases align to TRBD1. This CDR3 contains 17 residues. V shed 4 bases and J 1 base; nucleotides not matched to a gene: 9. Germline V lookup: CDR1 SGHRS, CDR2 YFSETQ. The CDR3 DNA reads TGCGCCAGCAGCCTCCCCGGGACAGGGGTCGGCACAGATACGCAGTATTTT. This gives the protein CASSLPGTGVGTDTQYF.

The genes are TRBV24-1 and TRBJ2-7; D not resolved. Germline loops: CDR1 KGHDR, CDR2 SFDVKD. This CDR3 is 12 amino acids long. Trimming shortened V by 5 bases and J by 7 bases, and 11 bases separated the two germline ends. The CDR3 coding sequence is TGTGCCACCAGTGCGGGTTACGTGGAGCAGTACTTC. It specifies CATSAGYVEQYF.